A single count supports the clone carrying this TCR beta chain. Its antigen is unknown. Sequencing was performed with immunoSEQ multiplex PCR; in TCRdb, only in-frame clones are kept and a portion is missing. The repertoire holds approximately 90,000 clones, with over 85% as singletons. This sample is drawn from a study of T cell responses to AZD1222 COVID-19 vaccine. V dropped 3 bases and J dropped 0 bases, with 6 bases sitting between them. The CDR3 is 14 amino acids. Germline CDR1 reads MRHNA; CDR2 reads SNTAGT. Study-wide findings and caveats: There were repertoire samples only from the period after the peak T cell response. Vaccine-associated CD4 TCRs ranged over spike, dominating at 160-218 and 743-854. Targeting of unmutated variant regions was reportedly seen in nearly half of spike-specific TCRs.

This receptor was taken from an adult in good health. The sequenced sample was peripheral blood, obtained on day 0 of AZD1222 vaccination. This sequence joins TRBV6-4 and TRBJ1-5, with D hard to call. The CDR3 sequence: CASSEQLSNQPQHF. The CDR3 DNA follows: TGTGCCAGCAGTGAACAGCTTAGCAATCAGCCCCAGCATTTT.